One sample yielded the 11 T cell receptor beta chains listed below, sequenced in a study of T-cell reconstitution after alpha-beta-depleted transplantation in children. Unique molecular identifiers were used to barcode this TCRbeta library. TCRdb re-derived calls from the PCR reads in MiXCR, one entry per CDR3 protein. The table has roughly 490,000 distinct CDR3 sequences, roughly an eighth seen once. The input for sequencing was PBMCs, mostly from graft donor cells, taken 180 days after TCRalphabeta/CD19-depleted stem cell transplant. Receptors were obtained from a female patient aged 2-9 years who had a stem cell transplant for aplastic anemia, so the T cells may come from the graft donor.

This clonotype has a count of ten or more. This chain connects TRBV7-3 to TRBJ2-1, with D tentatively TRBD2 (5 bases). The CDR3 runs to 15 residues. The germline CDR1 and CDR2 sequences are SGHTA and FQGTGA. The V and J ends lost 1 base and 4 bases respectively, with 11 bases between them. CDR3 sequence reads: CASSLSSGSYNEQFF. The CDR3 region has the DNA TGTGCCAGCAGCTTAAGTTCGGGGTCTTACAATGAGCAGTTCTTC.

The rearrangement joins TRBV20-1 to TRBJ2-6; 7 nucleotides line up with TRBD1. Germline V CDR1 and CDR2: DFQATT, SNEGSKA (reference sequence). V dropped 3 bases and J dropped 0; count of bases not matched to a gene: 5. The CDR3 consists of 16 residues. CDR3 sequence reads: CSARGTAFSGANVLTF. The CDR3 DNA sequence: TGCAGTGCTAGGGGGACAGCTTTCTCTGGGGCCAACGTCCTGACTTTC.

This clonotype has ten or more counts. The genes are TRBV6-1 and TRBJ1-1; D may be TRBD1 (5 bases). This CDR3 is 13 amino acids long. CDR1 is MNHNS, CDR2 SASEGT, per germline. The ends were cut back, 7 bases at V and 5 bases at J, with 14 bases in the middle. CDR3 coding DNA: TGTGCCAGCATGAGGATCCGGGGGACTGAAGCTTTCTTT. Encoded protein: CASMRIRGTEAFF.

The chain combines TRBV28 with TRBJ2-3; 8 nucleotides align to TRBD2. The V and J ends lost 3 bases and 4 bases, in that order; junction bases with no gene match: 15. The germline gives CDR1 MDHEN, CDR2 SYDVKM. This CDR3 has 18 residues. CDR3 residues: CASSFSSSKRERADTQYF. The DNA for the CDR3 is TGTGCCAGCAGTTTCTCCTCCTCAAAGCGGGAGAGGGCAGATACGCAGTATTTT.

In this sample, this clonotype turned up a few times. The chain uses TRBV5-1 and TRBJ2-7; 8 nucleotides agree with TRBD1. Germline loops: CDR1 SGHRS, CDR2 YFSETQ. Germline trimming cut 0 bases from V and 6 bases from J; bases unmatched to any gene: 8. The CDR3 runs to 15 residues. The CDR3 region is CASSLGGQVLCEQYF. In DNA form, the CDR3 reads TGCGCCAGCAGCTTGGGGGGACAGGTCCTTTGCGAGCAGTACTTC.

This clonotype was seen repeatedly, ten times or more. The genes are TRBV9 and TRBJ2-3, with 9 bases aligning to TRBD2. Germline trimming cut 2 bases from V and 3 bases from J; bases unmatched to any gene: 7. The CDR3 spans 16 residues. CDR1 SGDLS and CDR2 YYNGEE come from the germline V gene. This CDR3 is CASSVGESGGTDTQYF. The CDR3 DNA sequence: TGTGCCAGCAGCGTCGGTGAGAGCGGGGGGACAGATACGCAGTATTTT.

The chain recombines TRBV12-3 or TRBV12-4 with TRBJ2-2; possibly TRBD1 for D (6 bases). This CDR3 is 13 amino acids long. Trimming removed 8 bases at V and 6 bases at J, with 13 bases between. CDR3 region: CASGGGPPGELFF. The DNA of the CDR3 is TGTGCCAGCGGGGGCGGGCCCCCCGGGGAGCTGTTTTTT.

This clonotype was picked up a small number of times. The chain links TRBV7-6 to TRBJ1-1, with TRBD1 matching 7 bases. Germline trimming cut 3 bases from V and 4 bases from J; bases unmatched to any gene: 8. This CDR3 has 15 amino acids. Germline assignment: CDR1 SGHVS and CDR2 FNYEAQ. The CDR3 here is CASSFGTGVGTEAFF. CDR3 DNA: TGTGCCAGCAGCTTTGGAACAGGGGTGGGCACTGAAGCTTTCTTT.

This clonotype was seen a few times. The gene calls are TRBV24-1 and TRBJ2-1, with 9 nucleotides matching TRBD1. Per germline, CDR1 KGHDR and CDR2 SFDVKD. This CDR3 contains 19 residues. V dropped 0 bases and J dropped 8; count of bases not matched to a gene: 16. As DNA, the CDR3 is TGTGCCACCAGTGATTTGCCCTGGACTCGGGACAGGGATTTGCATGAGCAGTTCTTC. Amino acid sequence: CATSDLPWTRDRDLHEQFF.

The genes are TRBV4-1 and TRBJ2-5; unclear D gene. The CDR3 covers 14 residues. CDR1 and CDR2 (germline): MGHRA, YSYEKL. V gave up 4 bases and J gave up 3 bases, with 12 bases separating them. In DNA, the CDR3 is TGCGCCAGCAGCCGAACTGGTCGAGAAGAGACCCAGTACTTC. This sequence encodes CASSRTGREETQYF.

The chain has TRBV12-5 and TRBJ2-1; 8 nucleotides align to TRBD2. V gave up 1 base and J gave up 7 bases; unmatched junction bases: 15. Germline CDR1 LGHNT, CDR2 FRNRAP. This CDR3 spans 18 amino acids. The CDR3 nucleotides are TGTGCTAGTGGTTTGGCGTCTAGCGGGCAGTGGGGAGTGAATGAGCAGTTCTTC. It encodes CASGLASSGQWGVNEQFF.